This TCR beta chain was obtained from a study of T cells in Graves' hyperthyroidism and ophthalmopathy. Study overall: Sampling of peripheral blood happened at initial diagnosis, prior to any treatment.

CDR3 length equals 13 residues. The germline V gene has CDR1 GTSNPN and CDR2 SVGIG (reference sequence). The V gene lost 2 bases and the J gene lost 10 bases, with 12 bases spanning the gap. From RNA transcripts, TCR beta CDR3 regions were amplified. An initial round of RT-PCR targeting the TCR CDR3 relied on the HTBI primer set. One entry per CDR3 protein results from TCRdb running MiXCR on the multiplex PCR reads. The sample lists around 300,000 distinct CDR3 sequences; about an eighth were seen once. Based on clinical symptoms, serum thyroxine and TRAb, thyroid ultrasound and orbital computed tomography, diagnoses were reached.

Sequenced input: blood. The rearrangement links TRBV30 to TRBJ1-6, with TRBD1 as a possible D gene (5 bases). The source is a woman aged 25 to 39 with Graves' hyperthyroidism that later progressed to Graves' ophthalmopathy. CDR3 bases: TGTGCCTGGAGTCCGGGACCGCCGTCACCCCTCCACTTT. It is translated as CAWSPGPPSPLHF.